The 13 T cell receptor beta chains below all came from one sample that was sequenced in a study of blood T cells in healthy people across ages. Then a second PCR, running roughly 6 to 12 cycles, was carried out with a sample-barcoded 5' primer and a J-beta primer mix. TCRdb ran MiXCR on the 5' RACE reads and lists one entry per CDR3 protein. The data show 600,000 to 800,000 distinct CDR3 sequences, 52% seen once. Specimen: blood. Receptor source: an elderly woman in good health.

This clonotype was counted ten times or more. This chain joins TRBV9 and TRBJ2-1, with D possibly TRBD2 on 5 matching bases. The CDR3 runs 13 residues. Germline CDR1 SGDLS, CDR2 YYNGEE. The V gene lost 3 bases and the J gene lost 3 bases, with 7 bases spanning the gap. CDR3 sequence reads: CASSDGNYNEQFF. Written as DNA, the CDR3 is TGTGCCAGCAGCGACGGGAACTACAATGAGCAGTTCTTC.

This clonotype was detected ten times or more. The rearrangement uses TRBV6-6 and TRBJ2-7; 7 bases fit TRBD1. CDR3 length: 14 residues. CDR1 MNHNY and CDR2 SVGAGI come from the germline V gene (reference sequence). J lost 3 bases, V lost 6 bases, and 8 bases had no gene match. The CDR3 nucleotides are TGTGCCAGCAGACCGACAGGGTGGGGCTACGAGCAGTACTTC. Translated, it gives CASRPTGWGYEQYF.

The chain is built from TRBV7-3 and TRBJ2-1; the match to TRBD1 covers 8 bases. Germline CDR1 SGHTA, CDR2 FQGTGA. CDR3 length equals 16 residues. V lost 0 bases, J lost 0 bases, and 1 base stayed unmatched. CDR3 loop: CASSLTGQVSYNEQFF. As DNA, the CDR3 is TGTGCCAGCAGCTTAACGGGACAGGTCTCCTACAATGAGCAGTTCTTC.

This chain links TRBV4-1 with TRBJ2-2; TRBD2 matches at 8 bases. Losses at the gene ends were 0 bases for V and 4 bases for J; bases not matched to a gene: 4. The CDR3 is made up of 16 amino acids. Looked up from germline, CDR1 is MGHRA and CDR2 is YSYEKL. For the CDR3, the DNA is TGCGCCAGCAGCCAAGACGGGAGGGCCGTCACCGGGGAGCTGTTTTTT. This encodes CASSQDGRAVTGELFF.

V usage is TRBV11-2 and J usage is TRBJ1-4; D not certain. Between the trimmed V and J ends, which lost 2 bases and 7 bases, there was a span of 14 bases. CDR1 and CDR2 from the germline V gene are SGHAT and FQNNGV. The length of the CDR3 is 15 residues. Written as DNA, the CDR3 is TGTGCCAGCAGCTTAATCAGCGTTCCATCTGAAAAACTGTTTTTT. Translation: CASSLISVPSEKLFF.

The chain carries TRBV4-3 and TRBJ2-7, with a tentative D call TRBD1 (5 bases). The CDR3 is 15 residues long. Trimming left V 1 base short and J 2 bases short, with 12 bases between. CDR1 is LGHNA and CDR2 is YSLEER in the germline V gene. The CDR3 spells CASSQGLRQPYEQYF. The CDR3, as DNA: TGCGCCAGCAGCCAAGGATTGCGACAGCCCTACGAGCAGTACTTC.

The CDR3 loop reads CSARGSSLVDSPLHF. The CDR3, as DNA: TGCAGTGCTAGGGGGAGCTCATTGGTTGATTCACCCCTCCACTTT. The chain recombines TRBV20-1 with TRBJ1-6; no reliable D call. CDR3 size: 15 residues. V lost 3 bases, J lost 8 bases, and 17 bases lay in between. Germline-derived CDR1 and CDR2 are DFQATT and SNEGSKA (reference sequence).

This clonotype came up many times. The chain uses TRBV5-1 and TRBJ2-1; 11 positions match TRBD2. Germline V gives CDR1 SGHRS, CDR2 YFSETQ. CDR3 length equals 16 residues. After removal of 2 bases from V and 6 bases from J, the junction contained 7 bases not matched to a gene. DNA for the CDR3: TGCGCCAGCAGCTTACTTCTAGCGGGGGGCGGCAATGAGCAGTTCTTC. Residues: CASSLLLAGGGNEQFF.

The chain couples TRBV10-3 to TRBJ2-5; D is undetermined. This CDR3 region has 11 residues. V lost 5 bases and J lost 5, with 6 bases in between. The germline V gene encodes CDR1 ENHRY and CDR2 SYGVKD. The CDR3 nucleotides are TGTGCCATCAGTTCACAGGAGACCCAGTACTTC. It specifies CAISSQETQYF.

The chain employs TRBV29-1 and TRBJ1-2; 9 bases are a match to TRBD1. From germline, CDR1 is SQVTM and CDR2 ANQGSEA. CDR3 size: 13 residues. The V gene end was trimmed by 6 bases and the J gene end by 2 bases; junction bases not matched to a gene: 4. CDR3 sequence reads: CSVRDRENYGYTF. CDR3 nucleotides: TGCAGCGTCCGGGACAGGGAAAACTATGGCTACACCTTC.

Points on this clonotype: A much larger clone differs by one base, so this may be a read error. The chain employs TRBV27 and TRBJ2-7; no firm D call. Germline CDR1 MNHEY, CDR2 SMNVEV (reference sequence). This CDR3 is built from 14 residues. For the CDR3, the DNA is TGTGCCAGTGCCTTTTTTGACGGTTCCTACGGGCAGTACTTC. It is translated as CASAFFDGSYGQYF.

In this sample, this clonotype turned up many times. V gene TRBV6-5 combines with J gene TRBJ2-2, with TRBD2 matching over 10 bases. This CDR3 comprises 15 residues. Germline CDR1 MNHEY, CDR2 SVGAGI. The trim removed 10 bases at V and 0 bases at J, leaving 5 bases unmatched. CDR3: CAIKREGANTGELFF. The CDR3 DNA reads as TGTGCCATTAAGCGGGAGGGAGCGAACACCGGGGAGCTGTTTTTT.

This clonotype occurred a few times. The chain has TRBV20-1 and TRBJ2-7; D is undetermined. Germline V gives CDR1 DFQATT, CDR2 SNEGSKA (reference sequence). This CDR3 is built from 14 residues. Trimming left V 0 bases short and J 3 bases short, with 12 bases between. CDR3 bases: TGCAGTGCTAGAGAGGTCGGGCGGATCTACGAGCAGTACTTC. Amino acid sequence: CSAREVGRIYEQYF.